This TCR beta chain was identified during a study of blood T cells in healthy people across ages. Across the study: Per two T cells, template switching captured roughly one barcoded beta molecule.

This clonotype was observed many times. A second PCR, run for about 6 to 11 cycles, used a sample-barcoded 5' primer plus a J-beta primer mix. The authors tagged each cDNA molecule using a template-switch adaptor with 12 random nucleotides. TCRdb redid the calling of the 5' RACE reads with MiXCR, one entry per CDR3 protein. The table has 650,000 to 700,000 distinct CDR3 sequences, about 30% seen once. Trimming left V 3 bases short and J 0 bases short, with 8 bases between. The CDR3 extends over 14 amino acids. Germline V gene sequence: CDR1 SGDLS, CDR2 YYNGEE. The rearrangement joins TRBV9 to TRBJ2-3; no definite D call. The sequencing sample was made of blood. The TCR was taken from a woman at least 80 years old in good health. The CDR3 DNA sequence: TGTGCCAGCAGCGCCGACCCAAGCACAGATACGCAGTATTTT. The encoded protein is CASSADPSTDTQYF.